This is a list of T cell receptor beta chains from one sample in a study of CD8 T cells in Susac syndrome. TCRdb re-called the immunoSEQ multiplex PCR reads through MiXCR, storing one row per CDR3 protein. The sample holds about 76,000 distinct CDR3 sequences, about 94% seen once. The sequencing sample was made of CD8+ T cells from PBMCs. Every receptor here comes from a human donor with Susac syndrome. Both conserved end residues are part of each CDR3. D genes are given only for firm matches. The size entry is marked missing in some rows and otherwise reads once, few, many or a size class.

D	V	J	size	DNA	CDR3
-	TRBV4-1	TRBJ2-7	-	TGCGCCAGCAGCCAAGCTGGATACACCTACGAGCAGTACTTC	CASSQAGYTYEQYF
-	TRBV7-2	TRBJ1-3	-	TGTGCCAGCAGTGCCCCCCCAGGAAACACCATATATTTT	CASSAPPGNTIYF
TRBD2	TRBV28	TRBJ2-7	-	TGTGCCAGCAGTCCGACTAGCGGGAGACCCTCGAAGCAGTACTTC	CASSPTSGRPSKQYF
-	TRBV3-1	TRBJ2-7	-	TGTGCCAGCAGCCAGCGGGCTGAGACCTACGAGCAGTACTTC	CASSQRAETYEQYF
TRBD2	TRBV27	TRBJ2-2	-	TGTGCCAGCAGCTTTGGGAGGGCCCGGACCGGGGAGCTGTTTTTT	CASSFGRARTGELFF
-	TRBV25-1	TRBJ1-2	-	TGTGCCAGCAGTGAACTCGAGGGGAGAGGCTACACCTTC	CASSELEGRGYTF
-	TRBV11-2	TRBJ1-6	-	TGTGCCAGCAGCTCCGAGAGGGATGGGTATTCACCCCTCCACTTT	CASSSERDGYSPLHF
TRBD1	TRBV5-1	TRBJ1-2	-	TGCGCCAGCAGCTTGTCAGGGGGTCTTATCTATGGCTACACCTTC	CASSLSGGLIYGYTF
-	TRBV7-9	TRBJ2-7	-	TGTGCCAGCAGCGGTACGCGGGATCTAGCCGAGCAGTACTTC	CASSGTRDLAEQYF
-	TRBV30	TRBJ2-2	-	TGTGCCTGGAGTGGGGCCGGGGAGCTGTTTTTT	CAWSGAGELFF
-	TRBV5-6	TRBJ1-4	-	TGTGCCAGCAGCCGGGCGGTCCCGGACAACTATAATGAAAAACTGTTTTTT	CASSRAVPDNYNEKLFF
-	TRBV5-1	TRBJ2-5	-	TGCGCCAGCAGCTTGGATACAGGGCAAGAGACCCAGTACTTC	CASSLDTGQETQYF
-	TRBV2	TRBJ1-2	-	TGTGCCAGCAGGGGGGGTCGGCAAGGCTACACCTTC	CASRGGRQGYTF
-	TRBV2	TRBJ2-7	-	TGTGCCAGCAGTGAGACGGACCGGGTGTACGAGCAGTACTTC	CASSETDRVYEQYF
TRBD1	TRBV6-2/TRBV6-3	TRBJ1-1	-	TGTGCCAGCAGTCGGGACAGACGAACTGGGACTGAAGCTTTCTTT	CASSRDRRTGTEAFF
TRBD1	TRBV5-1	TRBJ2-3	-	TGCGCCAGCAGCTTGGAGGGGGCGCGGGCAGATACGCAGTATTTT	CASSLEGARADTQYF
-	TRBV2	TRBJ2-2	once	TGTGCCAGCAGTGACAGGGGTGGGGACACCGGGGAGCTGTTTTTT	CASSDRGGDTGELFF
TRBD2	TRBV11-2	TRBJ2-7	-	TGTGCCAGCAGCTTAGTTTACCGGACTAGCGGGACCCCCGGCAACGAGCAGTACTTC	CASSLVYRTSGTPGNEQYF
TRBD2	TRBV5-1	TRBJ2-7	-	TGCGCCAGCAGCTTGGCGGCGGGAGTATCCCACGAGCAGTACTTC	CASSLAAGVSHEQYF
TRBD1	TRBV7-8	TRBJ1-3	once	TGTGCCAGCAGCTTCGCGGGACAGGACTCTGGAAACACCATATATTTT	CASSFAGQDSGNTIYF
-	TRBV10-1	TRBJ2-7	-	TGCGCCAGCAGTGAGTCGACCGGGACACACTACGAGCAGTACTTC	CASSESTGTHYEQYF
-	TRBV11-2	TRBJ1-4	-	TGTGCCAGCAGCTTAGAAGGCCTCCGACGGGGTGAAAAACTGTTTTTT	CASSLEGLRRGEKLFF
-	TRBV20-1	TRBJ1-5	-	TGCAGTGCTAGAGTTGAACGACGCAATCAGCCCCAGCATTTT	CSARVERRNQPQHF
-	TRBV7-9	TRBJ1-1	-	TGTGCCAGCAGCTTAGTCGGTGGGGGACCGAACACTGAAGCTTTCTTT	CASSLVGGGPNTEAFF
TRBD1	TRBV20-1	TRBJ1-4	-	TGCAGTGCTAGGGACCCGGGACAGGGTTCTAATGAAAAACTGTTTTTT	CSARDPGQGSNEKLFF
-	TRBV7-2	TRBJ2-3	-	TGTGCCAGCAGCTTAGGGCGGAGAGGAGATACGCAGTATTTT	CASSLGRRGDTQYF
-	TRBV7-6	TRBJ1-6	-	TGTGCCAGCAGCTCCGGGCCCTCGAGCTATAATTCACCCCTCCACTTT	CASSSGPSSYNSPLHF
TRBD2	TRBV9	TRBJ2-2	-	TGTGCCAGCAGCGGGAGAGCTGCTAGCGGGAGGAACACCGGGGAGCTGTTTTTT	CASSGRAASGRNTGELFF
-	TRBV2	TRBJ1-5	-	TGTGCCAGCAGGGAACAGGTAGATCAGCCCCAGCATTTT	CASREQVDQPQHF
TRBD1	TRBV3-1	TRBJ2-5	-	TGTGCCAGCAGCCAAGTGGCGAGGGACAGCTTCCAAGAGACCCAGTACTTC	CASSQVARDSFQETQYF
-	TRBV18	TRBJ2-3	once	TGTGCCAGCTCACCGGTTTCGACAGATACGCAGTATTTT	CASSPVSTDTQYF